The 18 T cell receptor beta chains below all came from one sample that was sequenced in a study of blood T cell repertoires in COVID-19. Assay: immunoSEQ multiplex PCR; the TCRdb copy retains only in-frame clones and omits some. This table holds approximately 200,000 clones, approximately 87% found once. Sequenced: peripheral blood. The receptors were gathered from a woman aged 45 to 65 with acute or convalescent COVID-19.

The chain joins TRBV10-3 to TRBJ1-1, with D tentatively TRBD1 (5 bases). V lost 4 bases to trimming and J lost 5 bases, with 11 bases between them. Germline V gene lookup returns CDR1 ENHRY and CDR2 SYGVKD. The CDR3 sequence is 13 residues long. The CDR3 here is CAISVAGPTEAFF. CDR3 DNA: TGTGCCATCAGTGTCGCAGGGCCGACTGAAGCTTTCTTT.

The chain carries TRBV6-6 and TRBJ1-1; a weak D match, TRBD1 (6 bases). V lost 5 bases, J lost 6 bases, and 19 bases lay in between. Germline CDR1 MNHNY, CDR2 SVGAGI (reference sequence). CDR3 length: 15 amino acids. In DNA, the CDR3 is TGTGCCAGCAGTGTTCCCATACAGGGTGTGGCTGAAGCTTTCTTT. It yields the protein CASSVPIQGVAEAFF.

The J gene is TRBJ2-1, the V gene TRBV10-2; 8 bases line up with TRBD2. The ends lost 3 bases at V and 3 bases at J; junction bases unmatched: 4. Germline values: CDR1 WSHSY, CDR2 SAAADI. This CDR3 spans 15 amino acids. DNA for the CDR3: TGCGCCAGCAGTGATACTAGCGGAATCTACAATGAGCAGTTCTTC. Protein: CASSDTSGIYNEQFF.

This rearrangement joins TRBV6-1 to TRBJ1-3; no definite D call. The germline gives CDR1 MNHNS, CDR2 SASEGT. This CDR3 spans 13 amino acids. The germline V and J ends were trimmed by 1 base and 3 bases, with 4 bases remaining between them. CDR3 coding DNA: TGTGCCAGCAGTGAAGATAATGGAAACACCATATATTTT. Its translation is CASSEDNGNTIYF.

The J gene is TRBJ2-2, the V gene TRBV18; a possible D gene is TRBD1 (5 bases). CDR3 size: 16 residues. CDR1 is KGHSH, CDR2 LQKENI, per germline. V shed 2 bases and J shed 2 bases, with 12 bases lying between them. The CDR3 nucleotides read TGTGCCAGCTCACCAAGGCAGGACACAAACACCGGGGAGCTGTTTTTT. Its protein is CASSPRQDTNTGELFF.

The rearrangement joins TRBV6-5 to TRBJ1-1; tentative D call: TRBD1 (6 bases). The V end lost 2 bases, the J end lost 6 bases, and 19 bases lay between the germline ends. Germline CDR1 is MNHEY and CDR2 is SVGAGI. This CDR3 is 16 amino acids long. The CDR3 loop reads CASSYEGAPGVAEAFF. CDR3 nucleotides: TGTGCCAGCAGTTACGAGGGAGCTCCAGGGGTGGCTGAAGCTTTCTTT.

The chain recombines TRBV7-9 with TRBJ2-5; 8 nucleotides match TRBD2. The ends lost 7 bases at V and 5 bases at J; junction bases unmatched: 6. Per the germline V gene, CDR1 is SEHNR and CDR2 is FQNEAQ (reference sequence). The CDR3 sequence is 13 residues long. CDR3 residues: CASTLGGGETQYF. In DNA, the CDR3 is TGTGCCAGCACCCTCGGGGGGGGCGAGACCCAGTACTTC.

The chain combines TRBV4-3 with TRBJ2-3, with 14 positions matching TRBD2. The V gene end was trimmed by 3 bases and the J gene end by 1 base; junction bases not matched to a gene: 0. CDR3 size: 16 residues. From germline, CDR1 is LGHNA and CDR2 YSLEER. In nucleotides, the CDR3 is TGCGCCAGCAGCCAGGGACTAGCGGGGGGCACAGATACGCAGTATTTT. It codes for CASSQGLAGGTDTQYF.

The chain carries TRBV7-2 and TRBJ1-3; D is possibly TRBD1 (6 bases). The CDR3 totals 15 residues. Germline CDR1 SGHTA, CDR2 FQGNSA. V was clipped by 7 bases and J by 3 bases, with 16 bases between them. This CDR3 reads CASTLQGWGGNTIYF. Here the CDR3 DNA reads TGTGCCAGCACCCTCCAGGGGTGGGGTGGAAACACCATATATTTT.

This rearrangement joins TRBV7-2 to TRBJ2-2; 9 nucleotides match TRBD2. V was pared by 3 bases and J by 1 base, with 0 bases of the junction left unmatched. Germline V gives CDR1 SGHTA, CDR2 FQGNSA. The CDR3 runs 15 residues. CDR3 loop: CASSFSGGNTGELFF. In DNA, the CDR3 is TGTGCCAGCAGCTTTAGCGGGGGGAACACCGGGGAGCTGTTTTTT.

This chain uses TRBV5-4 with TRBJ1-4; possibly TRBD1 for D (6 bases). The CDR3 spans 14 residues. V lost 1 base and J lost 7, with 11 bases in between. Looked up from germline, CDR1 is SGHNT and CDR2 is YYREEE (reference sequence). CDR3 nucleotide sequence: TGTGCCAGCAGCTTGACTCAAGGGGGTGAAAAACTGTTTTTT. It specifies CASSLTQGGEKLFF.

The V call is TRBV11-3, the J call TRBJ1-2; D is undetermined. The CDR3 is 16 amino acids. Trimming pared 2 bases from V and 4 bases from J, leaving 17 bases between. Per the germline V gene, CDR1 is SGHNT and CDR2 is YENEEA. The CDR3 region is CASSLYALEAAYGYTF. The CDR3 DNA reads TGTGCCAGCAGCTTATACGCCTTGGAGGCGGCCTATGGCTACACCTTC.

The chain employs TRBV19 and TRBJ2-5; 10 bases are a match to TRBD1. V lost 5 bases and J lost 3; bases outside the gene matches: 9. This CDR3 comprises 16 residues. Germline V CDR1 and CDR2: LNHDA, SQIVND (reference sequence). The CDR3 coding sequence is TGTGCCAGTAGTGCCCAACCGGGACAGGGGAAAGAGACCCAGTACTTC. The encoded protein is CASSAQPGQGKETQYF.

In DNA, the CDR3 is TGTGCCAGCAGCTTGCGGAGTCAGGGGGTTGGGGAGACCCAGTACTTC. This sequence encodes CASSLRSQGVGETQYF. The rearrangement joins TRBV5-6 to TRBJ2-5, with 7 bases lining up with TRBD1. With V trimmed by 1 base and J by 5 bases, 11 bases remained unmatched. The length of the CDR3 is 16 residues. Germline CDR1 and CDR2: SGHDT and YYEEEE.

The chain recombines TRBV7-9 with TRBJ2-2; D is possibly TRBD2 (5 bases). The CDR3 totals 15 residues. Germline CDR1 reads SEHNR; CDR2 reads FQNEAQ (reference sequence). Deletions cut 4 bases from V and 5 bases from J, with 14 bases between. CDR3 nucleotides: TGTGCCAGCAGCTCCTATGGCACTAGTACCGGGGAGCTGTTTTTT. Encoded protein: CASSSYGTSTGELFF.

This clone was counted once. CDR3 DNA sequence: TGTGCCAGCAGCGCCCGGACAGCCACTAATGAAAAACTGTTTTTT. Translation gives CASSARTATNEKLFF. The V gene is TRBV14, the J gene TRBJ1-4, with a possible D match to TRBD1 (6 bases). Looked up from germline, CDR1 is SGHDN and CDR2 is FVKESK. The V end was cut by 5 bases, the J end by 2 bases, with 12 bases between. The CDR3 length is 15 residues. The complete variable domain, with remaining parts taken from reference TRBV14 and TRBJ1-4, reads EAGVTQFPSHSVIEKGQTVTLRCDPISGHDNLYWYRRVMGKEIKFLLHFVKESKQDESGMPNNRFLAERTGGTYSTLKVQPAELEDSGVYFCASSARTATNEKLFFGSGTQLSVL.

This clone was seen a handful of times. CDR3 bases: TGTGCCAGCAGTCACAAGGTAGGACTAGCGGGAGTAAGGGCCTACAATGAGCAGTTCTTC. Translated: CASSHKVGLAGVRAYNEQFF. V and J are TRBV6-2 or TRBV6-3 and TRBJ2-1; TRBD2 matches at 13 bases. J was trimmed by 2 bases and V by 5 bases; bases with no gene match: 15. This CDR3 is built from 20 residues. CDR1 and CDR2 (germline): MNHEY, SVGEGT.

The chain carries TRBV6-5 and TRBJ1-3, with TRBD1 matching 7 bases. The V gene's germline CDR1 is MNHEY and CDR2 SVGAGI. This CDR3 region has 14 residues. The trim removed 0 bases at V and 8 bases at J, leaving 4 bases unmatched. In DNA, the CDR3 is TGTGCCAGCAGTTACTCGGCAGGGGGGTACACCATATATTTT. Its translation: CASSYSAGGYTIYF.